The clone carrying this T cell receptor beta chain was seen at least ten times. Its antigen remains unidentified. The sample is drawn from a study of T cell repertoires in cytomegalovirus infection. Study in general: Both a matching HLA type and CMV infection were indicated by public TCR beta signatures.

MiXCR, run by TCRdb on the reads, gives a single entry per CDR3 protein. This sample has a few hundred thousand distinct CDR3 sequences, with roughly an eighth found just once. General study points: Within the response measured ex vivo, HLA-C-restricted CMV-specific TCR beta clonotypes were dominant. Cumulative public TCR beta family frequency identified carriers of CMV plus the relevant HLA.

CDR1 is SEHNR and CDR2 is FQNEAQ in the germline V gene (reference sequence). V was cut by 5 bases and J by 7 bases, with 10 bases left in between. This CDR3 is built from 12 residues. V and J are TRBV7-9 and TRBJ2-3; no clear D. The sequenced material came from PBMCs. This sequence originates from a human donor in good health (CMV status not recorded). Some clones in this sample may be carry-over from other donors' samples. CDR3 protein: CASSHALNTQYF. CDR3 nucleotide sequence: TGTGCCAGCAGCCACGCCTTGAATACGCAGTATTTT.